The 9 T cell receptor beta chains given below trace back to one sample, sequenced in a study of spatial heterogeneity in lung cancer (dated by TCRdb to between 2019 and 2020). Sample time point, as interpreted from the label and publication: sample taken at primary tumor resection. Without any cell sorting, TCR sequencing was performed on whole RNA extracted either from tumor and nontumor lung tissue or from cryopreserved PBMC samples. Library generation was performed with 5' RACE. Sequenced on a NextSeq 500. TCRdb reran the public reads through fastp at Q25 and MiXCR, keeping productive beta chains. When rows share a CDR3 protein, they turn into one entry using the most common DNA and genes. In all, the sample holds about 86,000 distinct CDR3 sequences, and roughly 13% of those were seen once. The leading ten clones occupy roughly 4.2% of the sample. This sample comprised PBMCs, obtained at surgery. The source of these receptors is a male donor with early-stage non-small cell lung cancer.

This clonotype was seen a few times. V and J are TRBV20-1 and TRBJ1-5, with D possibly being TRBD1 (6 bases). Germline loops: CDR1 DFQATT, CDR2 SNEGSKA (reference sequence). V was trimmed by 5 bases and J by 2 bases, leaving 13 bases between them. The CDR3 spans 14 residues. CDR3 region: CSAFDRYGNQPQHF. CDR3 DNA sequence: TGCAGTGCTTTCGACAGGTACGGCAATCAGCCCCAGCATTTT.

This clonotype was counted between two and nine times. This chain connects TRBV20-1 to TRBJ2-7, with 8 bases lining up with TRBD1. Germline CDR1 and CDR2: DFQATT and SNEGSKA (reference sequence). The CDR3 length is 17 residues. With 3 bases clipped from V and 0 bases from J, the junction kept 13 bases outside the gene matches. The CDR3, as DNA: TGCAGTGCTAGGGGTCCCGGGACAGGTTCGAGCTCCTACGAGCAGTACTTC. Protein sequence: CSARGPGTGSSSYEQYF.

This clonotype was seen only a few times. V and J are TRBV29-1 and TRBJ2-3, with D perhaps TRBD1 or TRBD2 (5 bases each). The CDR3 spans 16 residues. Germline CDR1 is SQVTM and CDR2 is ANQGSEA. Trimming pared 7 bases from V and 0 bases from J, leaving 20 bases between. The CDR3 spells CSAAGTEDSSTDTQYF. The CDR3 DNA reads TGCAGCGCAGCCGGGACGGAAGACTCTAGCACAGATACGCAGTATTTT.

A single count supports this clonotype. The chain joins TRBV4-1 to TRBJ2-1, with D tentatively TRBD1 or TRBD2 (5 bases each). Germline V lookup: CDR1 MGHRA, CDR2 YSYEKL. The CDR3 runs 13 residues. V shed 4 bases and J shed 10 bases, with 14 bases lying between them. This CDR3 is CASSLDPGREQFF. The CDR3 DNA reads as TGCGCCAGCAGCCTCGACCCGGGACGAGAGCAGTTCTTC.

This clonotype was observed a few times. The CDR3 loop reads CASSSYREMNTGELFF. CDR3 sequence (DNA): TGTGCCAGCAGCTCATACAGGGAAATGAACACCGGGGAGCTGTTTTTT. This sequence joins TRBV11-1 and TRBJ2-2; D is perhaps TRBD1 (6 bases). This CDR3 region has 16 residues. CDR1 is SGHAT, CDR2 FQDESV, per germline (reference sequence). Trimming removed 4 bases from V and 1 base from J, with 13 bases in between.

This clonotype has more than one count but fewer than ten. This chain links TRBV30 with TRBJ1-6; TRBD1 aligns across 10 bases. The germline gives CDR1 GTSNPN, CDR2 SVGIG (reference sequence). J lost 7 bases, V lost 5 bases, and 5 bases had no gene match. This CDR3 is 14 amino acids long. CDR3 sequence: CAWSPGQGNSPLHF. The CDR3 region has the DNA TGTGCCTGGTCCCCGGGACAGGGGAATTCACCCCTCCACTTT.

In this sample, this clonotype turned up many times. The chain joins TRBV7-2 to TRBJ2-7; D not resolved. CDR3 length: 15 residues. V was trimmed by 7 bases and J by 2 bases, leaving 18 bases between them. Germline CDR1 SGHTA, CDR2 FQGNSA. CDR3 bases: TGTGCCAGCACCCTGTCGGGCTCGCCGACCTACGAGCAGTACTTC. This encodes CASTLSGSPTYEQYF. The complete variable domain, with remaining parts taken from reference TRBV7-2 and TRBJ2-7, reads GAGVSQSPSNKVTEKGKDVELRCDPISGHTALYWYRQSLGQGLEFLIYFQGNSAPDKSGLPSDRFSAERTGGSVSTLTIQRTQQEDSAVYLCASTLSGSPTYEQYFGPGTRLTVT.

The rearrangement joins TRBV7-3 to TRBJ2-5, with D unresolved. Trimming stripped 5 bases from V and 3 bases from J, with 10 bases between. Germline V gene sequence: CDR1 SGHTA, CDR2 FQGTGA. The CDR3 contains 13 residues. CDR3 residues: CASSPDPEETQYF. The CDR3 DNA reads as TGTGCCAGCAGCCCCGACCCCGAAGAGACCCAGTACTTC. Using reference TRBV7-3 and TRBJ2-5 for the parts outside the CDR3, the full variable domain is GAGVSQTPSNKVTEKGKYVELRCDPISGHTALYWYRQSLGQGPEFLIYFQGTGAADDSGLPNDRFFAVRPEGSVSTLKIQRTERGDSAVYLCASSPDPEETQYFGPGTRLLVL.

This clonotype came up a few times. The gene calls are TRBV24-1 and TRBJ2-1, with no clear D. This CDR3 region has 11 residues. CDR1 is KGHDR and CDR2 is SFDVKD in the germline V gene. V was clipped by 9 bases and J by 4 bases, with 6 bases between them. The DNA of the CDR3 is TGTGCCACCCAAGAGTACAATGAGCAGTTCTTC. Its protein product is CATQEYNEQFF.